The 20 T cell receptor beta chains in this list originate from one sample, sequenced in a study of T cell responses to AZD1222 COVID-19 vaccine. The repertoire was sequenced with immunoSEQ multiplex PCR; TCRdb's copy has only in-frame clones and lacks some. The table lists about 110,000 clones, roughly 90% of them singletons. Sample: peripheral blood, taken on day 0 of MenACWY control vaccination. These receptors all stem from an adult in good health.

This clone was counted a single time. The rearrangement links TRBV6-5 to TRBJ1-1, with unresolved D. Trimming took off 5 bases at V and 6 bases at J, with 13 bases between the two ends. This CDR3 spans 13 amino acids. Germline V lookup: CDR1 MNHEY, CDR2 SVGAGI. The CDR3 here is CASSPGPWPEAFF. The CDR3 region has the DNA TGTGCCAGCAGTCCGGGTCCCTGGCCTGAAGCTTTCTTT.

V is TRBV29-1 and J is TRBJ2-7, with TRBD1 identical over 8 bases. The length of the CDR3 is 11 residues. Looked up from germline, CDR1 is SQVTM and CDR2 is ANQGSEA. V lost 3 bases to trimming and J lost 5 bases; unmatched junction nucleotides: 0. CDR3 residues: CSVDRGHEQYF. The DNA of the CDR3 is TGCAGCGTTGACAGGGGGCACGAGCAGTACTTC.

The chain carries TRBV5-6 and TRBJ2-5, with D perhaps TRBD2 (5 bases). The CDR3 has 15 residues. CDR1 is SGHDT and CDR2 is YYEEEE in the germline V gene. Deletions cut 4 bases from V and 4 bases from J, with 17 bases between. CDR3 nucleotide sequence: TGTGCCAGCAGCGCCCAGTCGGGGAGTGGAGAGACCCAGTACTTC. Amino acids: CASSAQSGSGETQYF.

The rearrangement uses TRBV12-3 or TRBV12-4 and TRBJ1-2; 8 nucleotides align to TRBD1. Unmatched junction bases numbered 2, after V lost 4 bases and J lost 7 bases. This CDR3 region has 12 residues. The CDR3 spells CASSSTGGGYTF. The CDR3 region has the DNA TGTGCCAGCAGTTCAACAGGGGGTGGCTACACCTTC.

The chain couples TRBV12-3 or TRBV12-4 to TRBJ1-6, with D unresolved. V gave up 1 base and J gave up 12 bases, with 7 bases separating them. The CDR3 spans 12 residues. The DNA for the CDR3 is TGTGCCAGCAGTTTAGATGAGGGACCCCTCCACTTT. Its translation: CASSLDEGPLHF.

The J gene is TRBJ1-1, the V gene TRBV13; 9 bases agree with TRBD1. CDR1 and CDR2 from the germline V gene are PRHDT and FYEKMQ (reference sequence). With V trimmed by 5 bases and J by 7 bases, 5 bases remained unmatched. The CDR3 covers 13 residues. CDR3: CASSRDRDDEAFF. In DNA, the CDR3 is TGTGCCAGCAGCCGGGACAGGGATGATGAAGCTTTCTTT.

This clone occurred a few times. The V gene is TRBV10-3, the J gene TRBJ1-1, with 9 bases matching TRBD1. There are 15 residues in the CDR3. The V gene's germline CDR1 is ENHRY and CDR2 SYGVKD. With 6 bases clipped from V and 6 bases from J, the junction kept 11 bases outside the gene matches. Here the CDR3 DNA reads TGTGCCATCAGCTTCGGGACAGGGTCGTCCGCTGAAGCTTTCTTT. Translation: CAISFGTGSSAEAFF.

The V gene is TRBV27, the J gene TRBJ1-2; no clear D. The V end lost 5 bases, the J end lost 4 bases, and 11 bases lay between the germline ends. The CDR3 runs 13 residues. Germline assignment: CDR1 MNHEY and CDR2 SMNVEV (reference sequence). The CDR3 loop is CASSLTPSYGYTF. As DNA, the CDR3 is TGTGCCAGCAGTCTGACTCCGTCCTATGGCTACACCTTC.

This clone was seen only a few times. The chain recombines TRBV7-8 with TRBJ2-2; 8 positions agree with TRBD1. Germline V lookup: CDR1 SGHVS, CDR2 FQNEAQ. The length of the CDR3 is 15 residues. Trimming at V came to 5 bases and at J to 6 bases, leaving 8 bases not matched to a gene. Here the CDR3 DNA reads TGTGCCAGCAGCCATTTGACAGGGGCGGCCGGGGAGCTGTTTTTT. Translated: CASSHLTGAAGELFF.

The CDR3: CASSYSPRGKDTQYF. Written as DNA, the CDR3 is TGTGCCAGCAGTTACTCGCCGCGGGGGAAAGATACGCAGTATTTT. The chain employs TRBV6-5 and TRBJ2-3; 7 nucleotides line up with TRBD2. Trimming at V came to 0 bases and at J to 5 bases, leaving 5 bases not matched to a gene. This CDR3 contains 15 residues. CDR1 and CDR2 from the germline V gene are MNHEY and SVGAGI.

CDR3 nucleotide sequence: TGTGCCAGCAGTGAGGGATGGGGGCGCCCCGGCGAGCAGTACTTC. This translates into CASSEGWGRPGEQYF. The chain joins TRBV6-1 to TRBJ2-7; perhaps TRBD1 as D (6 bases). Germline CDR1 reads MNHNS; CDR2 reads SASEGT. CDR3 length equals 15 residues. Trimming pared 3 bases from V and 6 bases from J, leaving 18 bases between.

This rearrangement joins TRBV5-5 to TRBJ1-1; no clear D gene. The length of the CDR3 is 13 residues. Between the trimmed V and J ends, which lost 2 bases and 1 base, there was a span of 6 bases. Germline V gene lookup returns CDR1 SGHKS and CDR2 YYEKEE (reference sequence). CDR3 sequence reads: CASSLGKNTEAFF. The CDR3 bases are TGTGCCAGCAGCTTAGGGAAGAACACTGAAGCTTTCTTT.

The gene calls are TRBV5-6 and TRBJ1-2; D is unresolved. The germline CDR1 and CDR2 sequences are SGHDT and YYEEEE. V was cut by 4 bases and J by 3 bases, with 16 bases left in between. CDR3 length equals 15 residues. CDR3 DNA sequence: TGTGCCAGCAGCCCTCCCCTAGGGCTGGACTATGGCTACACCTTC. The encoded protein is CASSPPLGLDYGYTF.

The rearrangement joins TRBV19 to TRBJ1-6, with D possibly matching TRBD1 (5 bases). Germline V lookup: CDR1 LNHDA, CDR2 SQIVND (reference sequence). The ends were cut back, 7 bases at V and 7 bases at J, with 20 bases in the middle. The CDR3 runs to 16 residues. CDR3 amino acids: CASKDGPGTVNSPLHF. CDR3 nucleotides: TGTGCCAGTAAGGATGGACCAGGGACCGTCAATTCACCCCTCCACTTT.

This clone was observed once. The chain recombines TRBV7-2 with TRBJ1-3; D gene ambiguous. V lost 4 bases, J lost 3 bases, and 7 bases lay in between. Per germline, CDR1 SGHTA and CDR2 FQGNSA. This CDR3 comprises 13 residues. As DNA, the CDR3 is TGTGCCAGCAGCTCGTTCTATGGAAACACCATATATTTT. Its translation is CASSSFYGNTIYF.

This clone was recorded only once. The chain is built from TRBV15 and TRBJ2-7, with D tentatively TRBD2 (5 bases). Germline assignment: CDR1 LNHNV and CDR2 YYDKDF (reference sequence). This CDR3 spans 13 amino acids. V was pared by 1 base and J by 4 bases, with 8 bases between. The CDR3 nucleotides read TGTGCCACCAGCAGAGCATCGGGATACGAGCAGTACTTC. This gives the protein CATSRASGYEQYF.

This chain connects TRBV6-5 to TRBJ1-2; D call uncertain. The CDR3 spans 15 residues. Germline CDR1 is MNHEY and CDR2 is SVGAGI. Trimming removed 0 bases at V and 0 bases at J, with 8 bases between. The chain's CDR3 is CASSYSDRPNYGYTF. In DNA, the CDR3 is TGTGCCAGCAGTTACTCTGACCGACCTAACTATGGCTACACCTTC.

The chain uses TRBV2 and TRBJ1-6, with 8 bases identical to TRBD1. CDR3 length: 13 residues. V shed 9 bases and J 7 bases; nucleotides not matched to a gene: 5. Germline V CDR1 and CDR2: SNHLY, FYNNEI. The CDR3 here is CASSRDRNSPLHF. For the CDR3, the DNA is TGTGCCAGTTCCCGGGACAGGAATTCACCCCTCCACTTT.

This chain uses TRBV5-1 with TRBJ2-5; D is perhaps TRBD1 (5 bases). This CDR3 is built from 14 residues. The germline V gene encodes CDR1 SGHRS and CDR2 YFSETQ. V was pared by 0 bases and J by 2 bases, with 8 bases between. The chain's CDR3 is CASSLAQGQETQYF. In nucleotides, the CDR3 is TGCGCCAGCAGCTTGGCCCAGGGACAAGAGACCCAGTACTTC.

V is TRBV11-2 and J is TRBJ1-5; no definite D call. The V and J ends lost 11 bases and 7 bases respectively, with 3 bases between them. The CDR3 length is 8 residues. Germline CDR1 and CDR2: SGHAT and FQNNGV. CDR3 in amino acids: CAEQPQHF. The DNA of the CDR3 is TGTGCCGAGCAGCCCCAGCATTTT. The full variable domain, in which reference TRBV11-2 and TRBJ1-5 provide the parts outside the CDR3, is EAGVAQSPRYKIIEKRQSVAFWCNPISGHATLYWYQQILGQGPKLLIQFQNNGVVDDSQLPKDRFSAERLKGVDSTLKIQPAKLEDSAVYLCAEQPQHFGDGTRLSIL.